The entry that follows covers one TCR beta chain sequence. The germline CDR1 and CDR2 sequences are KGHSH and LQKENI. After removal of 2 bases from V and 7 bases from J, the junction contained 9 bases not matched to a gene. The CDR3 totals 16 residues. Sequencing used immunoSEQ multiplex PCR; TCRdb keeps in-frame clones, though not all of them. The sample contains more than 95,000 clones, about 86% of which appear only once. The data originate from a study of blood T cell repertoires in COVID-19. At the level of the study: COVID-19 samples, acute and convalescent, were from the United States, Italy and Spain. Sample material is recorded as cDNA or gDNA derived from T cells, B-cell-depleted T cells, or PBMCs.

The sample taken for sequencing was peripheral blood. The clonotype comes from a man older than 75 with active or convalescent COVID-19. The chain employs TRBV18 and TRBJ2-2; the match to TRBD1 covers 8 bases. CDR3 amino acids: CASSPSGTGRLGELFF. Here the CDR3 DNA reads TGTGCCAGCTCACCATCCGGGACAGGTCGCCTCGGGGAGCTGTTTTTT.